This TCR beta chain was identified during a study of cytomegalovirus exposure and HLA in healthy donors (dated by TCRdb to about 2017). About the study as a whole: According to an earlier analysis of a few hundred of the donors, 150 million to 200 million T cells yielded 120 million or so unique TCR beta sequences and less than 300 Gb of sequence data. The T cell repertoires of 670 or so subjects were profiled by immunosequencing and related to cytomegalovirus serostatus. Approximately 310 gigabases of sequencing data and approximately 91 million unique TCR sequences made up an early release that covered some 640 HLA-typed donors. A later genetic analysis took genome-wide SNP genotypes for about 60% of the roughly 670 donors and used that subset as a discovery cohort. The study was designed to test whether signatures of past pathogen exposure could be identified by cataloging public T cell receptors. Of the roughly 400 genotyped donors, roughly 80% fell in the genetic ancestry cluster associated with self-reported Caucasian donors. In the later analysis, no new phenotypic data were used to find candidate immune exposures; instead, reliance was placed on TCR beta sequences and their occurrence across donors. Among 300 to 500 genotyped donors of the cohort, an average of approximately 240,000 unique TCR beta nucleotide sequences was sequenced per donor, of which 15% to 20% were non-productive. HLA typing included class I and class II loci at four-digit resolution. Typing coverage varied by locus: about 620-640 donors for A, B, C, DRB1 and DQB1; roughly 560 for DQA1; more than 600 for DPA1; around 490 for DPB1. Every repertoire in the discovery cohort had been generated on one and the same sequencing platform. In an earlier analysis of 500 to 650 of the donors, high-throughput TCR beta sequencing was used to judge whether each TCR beta V gene segment behaved as functional or pseudogenic. A later analysis re-analyzed previously published TCR beta repertoires from several hundred donors and added high-resolution HLA genotyping to study TCR occurrence patterns. High-throughput TCR immunosequencing, statistical association of individual TCRs with disease status, and machine learning were combined to predict cytomegalovirus infection status. Roughly five DR-DQ haplotypes were handled as single units for association and clustering because linkage in the cohort was strong. Donor age, sex, ethnicity and CMV serostatus were compiled together with the repertoire data. A separate validation cohort of over 95 different subjects was used in addition to the approximately 610-subject first cohort.

From cysteine to phenylalanine, the CDR3 is 15 amino acids long. Only CDR3 DNA is held: 45 bases, read in frame from base 1. Relative to germline, V is missing 8 bases and J is missing 2 bases, with 10 bases of the junction outside any gene match. Based on the germline V gene, the CDR1 and CDR2 sequences are MNHEY and SVGAGI. Study-wide findings and limitations: In an earlier analysis of about 600 of the donors, most TCR beta V segments appeared in productive rearrangements about 90% or about 30% of the time, broadly matching IMGT annotations. A later analysis reported that several top co-occurrence clusters appeared linked to parvovirus B19, influenza, CMV and Epstein-Barr virus. Compared with the approximately 710-donor mean, donors in an Asian-associated ancestry cluster had fewer N-insertions in productive TCRs, according to a later genetic analysis. Assigning TCR associations to individual alleles was difficult when HLA alleles, especially DR and DQ, strongly co-occurred. Compared with equally common non-associated chains, HLA-associated TCR beta chains in a later analysis were more clonally expanded and had lower generation probabilities. Three of the identified cytomegalovirus-associated TCR beta chains were confirmed in vitro to be specific for cytomegalovirus antigens. The cohort was sequenced for TCR beta chains only, and without alpha or paired-chain data the features that could be detected were limited. The earlier analysis of around 600 of the donors excluded 15 to 20 rarely observed V segments, including chromosome 9 orphons, because counts were too low. A later analysis found that TCR association rates varied across HLA loci, with DRB1 alleles showing the most associated TCRs and HLA-C alleles the fewest. The classifier was reported to diagnose cytomegalovirus status with high specificity and sensitivity in both the original and validation cohorts. A further reported finding was that TCR beta sequences accurately predicted the HLA-A and HLA-B alleles for most subjects in the first cohort. The 87-base-pair reads could not distinguish some IMGT-functional V segments, including TRBV6-2 and TRBV6-3, so those segments were excluded. In a later analysis, around 15,000 TCR beta sequences were associated with specific HLA alleles at a false discovery rate of 0.05. A later genetic analysis associated a missense DCLRE1C variant with V-gene and J-gene trimming of TCR beta chains, and an independent cohort replicated the association. A cluster of highly shared sequence variants was judged likely to be a technical artifact of the sequencing pipeline. Because HLA typing was missing for some donors at each locus, association tests included only the typed subset. The study gave a list of roughly 150 TCR beta chains associated with cytomegalovirus. While some public TCRs were present in many individuals, most TCR sequences turned up only very rarely across donors. The only immune exposure information available for the cohort was CMV serostatus. In a later analysis, most CMV-associated TCR beta chains were found to appear HLA-restricted, with HLA associations seemingly driven largely by CMV exposure. It was suggested by the authors that the approach could potentially be generalized to other disease states and immunological phenotypes. The presence/absence analyses assumed that sequencing depth was roughly uniform across donors, and that assumption may not be true. Correlated functional status among segregating V segments might reflect linkage disequilibrium, but an unknown experimental factor could not be ruled out.

Library construction relied on the immunoSEQ multiplex PCR assay. For the multiplex PCR, a mixture combining 60 forward primers for TCR Vbeta segments and 13 reverse primers for TCR Jbeta segments was used. Amplification of the CDR3 region of rearranged TCR beta genes was performed with a multiplex PCR assay on genomic DNA. Amplified TCR beta libraries were sequenced as 87-base-pair reads on the Illumina HiSeq System. In the source study's methods: In a later analysis, some 80 million unique TCR beta chains were counted across the 500 to 850 repertoires, and roughly 10 million of these chains were shared by at least two donors. Raw reads were error-corrected and collapsed into unique sequences with a nearest-neighbor algorithm that merged closely related sequences to remove PCR and sequencing errors. V, D and J gene segments were assigned by aligning CDR3 sequences to IMGT reference sequences. Each retained sequence needed at least a six-nucleotide match to both a V gene segment and a J gene segment. A rearrangement was called productive if the CDR3 had no stop codons and remained in frame with V and J, and every other rearrangement was called non-productive. CDR3 was defined by IMGT convention, running from the second conserved V-encoded cysteine to the conserved J-encoded phenylalanine. In an earlier analysis of around 640 of the donors, sequences lacking an unambiguous match to a single V gene segment were excluded. An earlier analysis of fewer than 750 of the donors called V segments functional above 56.7% productive rearrangements and segregating when the between-donor standard deviation exceeded 5%. A statistical classification framework was built to diagnose cytomegalovirus status from the catalog of TCR beta chain sequences. V and J gene assignment, in a later analysis, came from comparing TCR nucleotide sequences with IMGT/GENE-DB human TR gene sequences. Using the TCRdist pipeline, a later analysis assigned CDR3 sequences along with most-parsimonious VDJ recombination scenarios. In a later analysis, every TCR beta chain was defined by the combination of its CDR3 amino acid sequence and its V-gene family, and reads without a unique V-gene family were dropped. In a later analysis, fewer than 600 highly shared, low-generation-probability nucleotide sequences were removed to address suspected cross-contamination and a sequencing artifact. For each public chain, a later analysis derived a clonal expansion index from normalized ranks of inferred template counts within each repertoire. A later analysis computed generation probabilities with a VDJ recombination model fitted to out-of-frame rearrangements, and checked the results against IGoR. Hypergeometric tests were used in a later analysis to score TCR-TCR, TCR-HLA and TCR-CMV co-occurrence, with a repertoire-size bias correction applied to the TCR pairs. A later analysis estimated false discovery rates by permuting HLA or CMV assignments 20 times. In a later analysis, co-occurring TCRs were grouped using DBSCAN, and TCRdist sequence similarity was added for clustering within HLA-allele-positive subsets. For co-occurrence clustering, repertoires with fewer than 30,000 or more than 120,000 public chains were excluded, along with five repertoires with anomalous nucleotide sharing. The source is immuneACCESS, and TCRdb retained only in-frame sequences with V and J called. Part of the clones is not carried over; for the studies checked, unresolved V genes explain less than half of this, and the remainder is unexplained. That table supplies the V and J calls and clone size; D and trimming were determined from the DNA. Here the sample has about 160,000 clones; about three quarters occur a single time. The ten largest clones take up about 1% of the sample.

To note about this clone: The clone's antigen remains unknown. The sample holds no much larger clone one base away, and base qualities are not on file.

The cohort was made up of 650 to 700 healthy bone marrow donors. At the time of sampling, every cohort member was nominally healthy, though immune exposures that went unrecorded were likely present. The donor was CMV seropositive and was included in the group of approximately 300 seropositive cohort members. A peripheral blood sample was collected from each donor, and TCR beta sequencing was performed on peripheral blood mononuclear cells. The Qiagen DNeasy Blood Extraction Kit was used to extract genomic DNA from the blood cell samples. The sequence is built from TRBV6-5 and TRBJ2-5, with TRBD2 matching 8 junction bases. The receptor was isolated from a woman aged 45-65 years in good health and CMV-seropositive. Sequencing was performed on PBMCs. This receptor carries the CDR3 CASHPAGVTQETQYF. The nucleotide sequence is TGTGCCAGCCACCCAGCGGGGGTCACACAAGAGACCCAGTACTTC.